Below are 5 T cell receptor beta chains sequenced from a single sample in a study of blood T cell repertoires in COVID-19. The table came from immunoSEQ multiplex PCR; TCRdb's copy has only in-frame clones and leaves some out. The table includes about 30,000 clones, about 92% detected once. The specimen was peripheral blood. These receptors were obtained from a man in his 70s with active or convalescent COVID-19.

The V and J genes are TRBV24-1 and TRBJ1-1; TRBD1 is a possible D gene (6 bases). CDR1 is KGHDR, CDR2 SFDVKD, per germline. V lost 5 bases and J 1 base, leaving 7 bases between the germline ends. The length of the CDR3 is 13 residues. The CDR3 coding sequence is TGTGCCACCAGTGCAGGGGAGAACACTGAAGCTTTCTTT. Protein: CATSAGENTEAFF.

CDR3 sequence (DNA): TGTGCCAGCAGCTCCCGGACTAGCTTTGAGCAGTTCTTC. Its protein is CASSSRTSFEQFF. This chain links TRBV11-2 with TRBJ2-1; 8 bases agree with TRBD2. The CDR3 has 13 amino acids. The ends lost 4 bases at V and 9 bases at J; junction bases unmatched: 5. Germline CDR1 is SGHAT and CDR2 is FQNNGV.

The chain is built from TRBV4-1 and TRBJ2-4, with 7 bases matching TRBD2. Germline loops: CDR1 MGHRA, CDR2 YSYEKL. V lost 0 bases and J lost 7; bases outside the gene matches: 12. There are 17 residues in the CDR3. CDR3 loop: CASSQDVPAGTVNIQYF. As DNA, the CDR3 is TGCGCCAGCAGCCAAGATGTGCCAGCGGGGACGGTGAACATTCAGTACTTC.

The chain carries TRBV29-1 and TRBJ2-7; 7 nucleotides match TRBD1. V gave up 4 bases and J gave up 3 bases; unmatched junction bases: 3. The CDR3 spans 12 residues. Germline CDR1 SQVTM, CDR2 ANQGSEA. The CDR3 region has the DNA TGCAGCGTTGGGAGACAGGGCTACGAGCAGTACTTC. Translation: CSVGRQGYEQYF.

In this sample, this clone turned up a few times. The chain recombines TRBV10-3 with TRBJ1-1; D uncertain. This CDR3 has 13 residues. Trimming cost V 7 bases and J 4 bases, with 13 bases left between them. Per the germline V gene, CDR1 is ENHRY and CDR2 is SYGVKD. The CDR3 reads CAIKGSWSTEAFF. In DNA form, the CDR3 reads TGTGCCATCAAAGGGAGCTGGAGCACTGAAGCTTTCTTT.